This T cell receptor (beta chain) is from a study of shared clonotypes between healthy human individuals. Worth noting for this clone: Its matching antigen is unknown. The same CDR3 can be traced to other DNA sequences in this sample.

The CDR3 extends over 14 amino acids. Trimming took 0 bases from V and 3 from J, leaving 10 bases between them. Per the germline V gene, CDR1 is SGHDT and CDR2 is YYEEEE. Naive-designated CD8 cells lacked CD45RO, were positively enriched for CCR7, and omitted terminally differentiated effector memory CD45RA+ cells. The study's findings and limits: Only blood was sampled, and tissue TCR repertoires likely differ from blood ones.

Each PCR replicate from the sorted subsets contained approximately 0.2 ug DNA, which is some 30,000 T cell genomes. Sequenced by immunoSEQ multiplex PCR; TCRdb stores in-frame clones only, minus some. The repertoire holds about 680,000 clones, about 90% seen once, with roughly 24% in the top ten. The sequenced sample consisted of naive CD8+ T cells sorted from blood. This receptor was identified in a young man in good health. This chain uses TRBV5-6 with TRBJ2-7, with a weak D call TRBD2 (6 bases). The CDR3 loop reads CASSLVGGSYEQYF. The CDR3 DNA follows: TGTGCCAGCAGCTTGGTCGGGGGTAGCTACGAGCAGTACTTC.